The 5 T cell receptor beta chains reported below all come from one sample, sequenced in a study of memory CD4+ T cells and cytomegalovirus serostatus. Repertoires were generated with immunoSEQ multiplex PCR, while TCRdb's copy carries only in-frame clones and drops some. The sample lists about 53,000 clones; 80% to 90% were seen once. Single viable CD3+CD4+CD8-CD45RO+ cells were sorted as the memory CD4+ T cells. The sequenced sample was memory CD4+ T cells from blood. The receptors were gathered from an adult in good health and CMV-seronegative.

This chain connects TRBV6-1 to TRBJ1-1; 8 bases are a match to TRBD1. This CDR3 spans 14 amino acids. V lost 4 bases and J lost 5; bases outside the gene matches: 6. From germline, CDR1 is MNHNS and CDR2 SASEGT. The DNA for the CDR3 is TGTGCCAGCAGTGCGTCCCAGGGGGCTACTGAAGCTTTCTTT. Its protein product is CASSASQGATEAFF.

The chain combines TRBV29-1 with TRBJ2-5; 11 bases map to TRBD2. The V gene's germline CDR1 is SQVTM and CDR2 ANQGSEA. J gave up 5 bases and V 5 bases, and 4 bases lay outside the gene matches. CDR3 length: 13 amino acids. The CDR3 DNA is TGCAGCGTTCGACTAGCGGGATTGGAGACCCAGTACTTC. Translating it yields CSVRLAGLETQYF.

The chain is built from TRBV5-4 and TRBJ2-5; maybe TRBD2 (6 bases). Looked up from germline, CDR1 is SGHNT and CDR2 is YYREEE (reference sequence). This CDR3 spans 15 amino acids. V dropped 0 bases and J dropped 5 bases, with 14 bases sitting between them. The CDR3 spells CASSLDGTGGETQYF. DNA of the CDR3: TGTGCCAGCAGCTTGGACGGGACCGGAGGGGAGACCCAGTACTTC.

This clone occurred a few times. This rearrangement joins TRBV28 to TRBJ2-1, with a tentative D call TRBD2 (7 bases). The germline V gene encodes CDR1 MDHEN and CDR2 SYDVKM. The CDR3 spans 16 residues. Trimming left V 6 bases short and J 5 bases short, with 20 bases between. The CDR3 region has the DNA TGTGCCAGCAGCTCGGGGAAGGGGGGGGAAAACAATGAGCAGTTCTTC. Its protein is CASSSGKGGENNEQFF.

This chain connects TRBV11-3 to TRBJ2-2, with 9 bases lining up with TRBD1. The germline gives CDR1 SGHNT, CDR2 YENEEA. V gave up 5 bases and J gave up 7 bases; unmatched junction bases: 5. The CDR3 totals 14 residues. This chain's CDR3 is CASSQTGGVGELFF. CDR3 sequence (DNA): TGTGCCAGCAGCCAGACAGGGGGAGTCGGGGAGCTGTTTTTT.